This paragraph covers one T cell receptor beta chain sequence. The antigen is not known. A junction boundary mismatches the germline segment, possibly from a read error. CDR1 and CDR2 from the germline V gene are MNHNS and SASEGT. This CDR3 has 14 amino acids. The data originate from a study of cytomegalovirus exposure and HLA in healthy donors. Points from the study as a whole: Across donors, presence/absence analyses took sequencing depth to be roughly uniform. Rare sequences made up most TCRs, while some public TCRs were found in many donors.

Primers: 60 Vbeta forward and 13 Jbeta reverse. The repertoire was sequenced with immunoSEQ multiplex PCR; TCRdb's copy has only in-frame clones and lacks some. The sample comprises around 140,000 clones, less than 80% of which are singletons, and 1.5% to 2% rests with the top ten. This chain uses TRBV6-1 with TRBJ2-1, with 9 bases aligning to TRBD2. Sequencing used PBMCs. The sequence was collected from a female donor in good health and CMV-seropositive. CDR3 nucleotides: TGTGCCAGCACTGAAGGTTCTGGACTAGCGTGGTGGTTCTTC. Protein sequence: CASTEGSGLAWWFF.